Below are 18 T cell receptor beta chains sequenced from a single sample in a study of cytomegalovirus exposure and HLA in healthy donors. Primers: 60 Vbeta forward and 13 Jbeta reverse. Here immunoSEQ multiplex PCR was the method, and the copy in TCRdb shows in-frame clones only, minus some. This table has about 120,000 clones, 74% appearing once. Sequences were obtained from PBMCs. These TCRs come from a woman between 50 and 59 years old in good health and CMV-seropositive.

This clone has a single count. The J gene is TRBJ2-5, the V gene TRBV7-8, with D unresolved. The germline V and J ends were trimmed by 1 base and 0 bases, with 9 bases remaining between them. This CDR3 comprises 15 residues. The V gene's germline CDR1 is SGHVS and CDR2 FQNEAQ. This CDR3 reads CASSLERRYQETQYF. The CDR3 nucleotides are TGTGCCAGCAGCTTAGAGCGTAGATACCAAGAGACCCAGTACTTC.

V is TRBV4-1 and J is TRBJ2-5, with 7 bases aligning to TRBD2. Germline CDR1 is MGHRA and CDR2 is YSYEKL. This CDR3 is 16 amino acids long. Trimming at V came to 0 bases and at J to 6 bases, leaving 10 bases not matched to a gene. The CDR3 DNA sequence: TGCGCCAGCAGCCAAGATTCGCGGGCGGGAGTAAAGACCCAGTACTTC. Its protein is CASSQDSRAGVKTQYF.

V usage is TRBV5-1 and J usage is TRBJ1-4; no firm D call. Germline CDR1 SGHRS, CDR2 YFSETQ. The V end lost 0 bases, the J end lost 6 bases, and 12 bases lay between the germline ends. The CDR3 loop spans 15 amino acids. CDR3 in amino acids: CASSLAPGLDEKLFF. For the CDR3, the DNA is TGCGCCAGCAGCTTGGCCCCGGGTTTGGATGAAAAACTGTTTTTT.

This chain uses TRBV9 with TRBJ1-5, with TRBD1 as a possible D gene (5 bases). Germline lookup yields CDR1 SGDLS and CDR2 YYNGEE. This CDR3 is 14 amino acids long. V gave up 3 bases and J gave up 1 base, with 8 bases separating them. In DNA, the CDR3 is TGTGCCAGCAGCGAGCAGGGAAGCAATCAGCCCCAGCATTTT. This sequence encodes CASSEQGSNQPQHF. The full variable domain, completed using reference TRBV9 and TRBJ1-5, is DSGVTQTPKHLITATGQRVTLRCSPRSGDLSVYWYQQSLDQGLQFLIQYYNGEERAKGNILERFSAQQFPDLHSELNLSSLELGDSALYFCASSEQGSNQPQHFGDGTRLSIL.

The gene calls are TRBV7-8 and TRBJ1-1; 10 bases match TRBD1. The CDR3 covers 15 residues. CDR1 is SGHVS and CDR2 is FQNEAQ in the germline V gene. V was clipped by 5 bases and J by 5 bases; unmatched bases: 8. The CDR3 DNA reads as TGTGCCAGCAGCCCAAACGGACAGGGGGATACTGAAGCTTTCTTT. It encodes CASSPNGQGDTEAFF. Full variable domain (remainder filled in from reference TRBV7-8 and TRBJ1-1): GAGVSQSPRYKVAKRGQDVALRCDPISGHVSLFWYQQALGQGPEFLTYFQNEAQLDKSGLPSDRFFAERPEGSVSTLKIQRTQQEDSAVYLCASSPNGQGDTEAFFGQGTRLTVV.

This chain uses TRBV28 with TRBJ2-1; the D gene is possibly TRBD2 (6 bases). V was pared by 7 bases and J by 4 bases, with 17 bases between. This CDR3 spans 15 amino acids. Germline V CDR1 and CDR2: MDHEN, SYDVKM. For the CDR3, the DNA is TGTGCCAGCACCGTTGGAGGGCCTGGATACAATGAGCAGTTCTTC. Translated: CASTVGGPGYNEQFF.

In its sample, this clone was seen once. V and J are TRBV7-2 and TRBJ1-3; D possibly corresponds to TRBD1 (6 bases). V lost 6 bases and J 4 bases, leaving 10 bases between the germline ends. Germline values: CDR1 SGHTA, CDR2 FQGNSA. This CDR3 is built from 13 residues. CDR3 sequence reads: CASSRTVGNTIYF. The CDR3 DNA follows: TGTGCCAGCAGTCGGACAGTGGGAAACACCATATATTTT.

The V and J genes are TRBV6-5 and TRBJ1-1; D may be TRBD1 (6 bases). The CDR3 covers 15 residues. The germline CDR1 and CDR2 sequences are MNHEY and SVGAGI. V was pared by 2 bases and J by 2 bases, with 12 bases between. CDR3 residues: CASSYDRQANTEAFF. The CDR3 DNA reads TGTGCCAGCAGTTACGATCGACAGGCCAACACTGAAGCTTTCTTT.

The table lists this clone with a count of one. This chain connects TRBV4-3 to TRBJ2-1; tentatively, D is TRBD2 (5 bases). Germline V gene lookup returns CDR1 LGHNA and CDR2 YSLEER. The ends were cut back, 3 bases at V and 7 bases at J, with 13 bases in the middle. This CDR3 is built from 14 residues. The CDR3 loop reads CASSHTGNLNEQFF. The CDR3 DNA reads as TGCGCCAGCAGCCATACGGGGAACTTGAATGAGCAGTTCTTC.

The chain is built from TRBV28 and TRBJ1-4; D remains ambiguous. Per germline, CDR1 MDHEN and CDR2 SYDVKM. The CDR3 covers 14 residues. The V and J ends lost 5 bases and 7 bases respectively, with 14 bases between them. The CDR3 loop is CASSIDSSSEKLFF. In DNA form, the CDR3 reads TGTGCCAGCAGTATTGACTCTTCCAGTGAAAAACTGTTTTTT.

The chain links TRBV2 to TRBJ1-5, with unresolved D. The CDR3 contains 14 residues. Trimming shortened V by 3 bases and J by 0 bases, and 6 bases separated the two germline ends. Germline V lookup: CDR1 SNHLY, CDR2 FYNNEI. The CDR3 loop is CASSETFSNQPQHF. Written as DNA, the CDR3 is TGTGCCAGCAGTGAGACATTTAGCAATCAGCCCCAGCATTTT.

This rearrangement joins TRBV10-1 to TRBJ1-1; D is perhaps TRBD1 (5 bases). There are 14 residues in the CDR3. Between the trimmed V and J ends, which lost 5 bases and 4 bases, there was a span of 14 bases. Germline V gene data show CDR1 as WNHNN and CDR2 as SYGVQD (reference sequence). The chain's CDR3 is CASSLLQDSTEAFF. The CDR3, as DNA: TGCGCCAGCAGTCTTTTACAAGACAGCACTGAAGCTTTCTTT.

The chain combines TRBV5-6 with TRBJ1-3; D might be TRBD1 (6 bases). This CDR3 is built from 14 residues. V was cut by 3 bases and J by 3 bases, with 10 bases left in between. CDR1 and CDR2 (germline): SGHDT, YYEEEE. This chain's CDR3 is CASSSDRRGNTIYF. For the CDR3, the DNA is TGTGCCAGCAGCTCGGACAGACGTGGAAACACCATATATTTT.

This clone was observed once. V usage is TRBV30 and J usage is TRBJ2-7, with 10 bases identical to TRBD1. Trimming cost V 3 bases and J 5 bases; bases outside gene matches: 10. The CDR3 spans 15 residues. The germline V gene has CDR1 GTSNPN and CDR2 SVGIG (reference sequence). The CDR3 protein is CAWRAGTGVRNEQYF. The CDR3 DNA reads TGTGCCTGGAGGGCCGGGACAGGGGTGCGCAACGAGCAGTACTTC.

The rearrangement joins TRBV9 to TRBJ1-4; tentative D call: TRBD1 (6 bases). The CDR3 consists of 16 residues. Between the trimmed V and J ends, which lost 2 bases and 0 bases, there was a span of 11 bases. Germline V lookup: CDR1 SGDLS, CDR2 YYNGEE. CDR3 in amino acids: CASSVTDSTTNEKLFF. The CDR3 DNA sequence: TGTGCCAGCAGCGTTACGGACAGTACAACTAATGAAAAACTGTTTTTT.

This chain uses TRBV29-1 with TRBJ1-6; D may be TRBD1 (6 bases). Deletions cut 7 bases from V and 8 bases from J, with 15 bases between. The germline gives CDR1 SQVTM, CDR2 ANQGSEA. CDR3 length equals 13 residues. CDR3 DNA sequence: TGCAGCGCCGCCTTAGGGGGAGATTCACCCCTCCACTTT. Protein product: CSAALGGDSPLHF.

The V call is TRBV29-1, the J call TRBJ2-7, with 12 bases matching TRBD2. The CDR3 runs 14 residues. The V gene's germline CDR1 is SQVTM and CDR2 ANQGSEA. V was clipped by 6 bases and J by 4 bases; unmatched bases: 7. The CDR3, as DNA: TGCAGCGTCCAGCTAGCGGGAGGGCAATACGAGCAGTACTTC. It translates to CSVQLAGGQYEQYF.

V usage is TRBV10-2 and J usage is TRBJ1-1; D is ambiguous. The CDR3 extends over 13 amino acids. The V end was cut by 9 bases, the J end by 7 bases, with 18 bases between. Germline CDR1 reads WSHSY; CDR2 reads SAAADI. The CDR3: CASTDGLKHEAFF. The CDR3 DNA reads TGCGCCAGTACTGATGGACTGAAGCATGAAGCTTTCTTT.